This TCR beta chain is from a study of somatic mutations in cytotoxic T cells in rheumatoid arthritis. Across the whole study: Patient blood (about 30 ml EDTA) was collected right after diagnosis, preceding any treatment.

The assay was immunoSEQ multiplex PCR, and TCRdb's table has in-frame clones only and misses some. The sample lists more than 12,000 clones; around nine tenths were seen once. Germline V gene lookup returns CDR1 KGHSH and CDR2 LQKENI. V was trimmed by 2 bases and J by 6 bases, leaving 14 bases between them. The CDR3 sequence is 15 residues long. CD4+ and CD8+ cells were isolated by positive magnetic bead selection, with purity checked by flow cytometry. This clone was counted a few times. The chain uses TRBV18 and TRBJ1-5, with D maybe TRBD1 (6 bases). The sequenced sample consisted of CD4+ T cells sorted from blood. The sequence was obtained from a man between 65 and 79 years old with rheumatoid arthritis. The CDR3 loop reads CASSPNWQGSQPQHF. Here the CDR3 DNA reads TGTGCCAGCTCACCAAACTGGCAGGGGAGTCAGCCCCAGCATTTT.